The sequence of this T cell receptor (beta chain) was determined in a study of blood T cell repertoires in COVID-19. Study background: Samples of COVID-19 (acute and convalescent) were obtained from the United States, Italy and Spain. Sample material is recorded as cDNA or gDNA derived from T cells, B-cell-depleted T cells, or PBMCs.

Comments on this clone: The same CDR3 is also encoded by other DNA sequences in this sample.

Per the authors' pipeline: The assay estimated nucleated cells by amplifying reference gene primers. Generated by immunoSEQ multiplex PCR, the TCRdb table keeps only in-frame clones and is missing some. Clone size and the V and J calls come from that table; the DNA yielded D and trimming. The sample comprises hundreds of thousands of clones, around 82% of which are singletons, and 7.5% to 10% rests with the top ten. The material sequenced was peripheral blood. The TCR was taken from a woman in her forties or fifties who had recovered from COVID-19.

The CDR3 coding sequence is TGTGCCAGCAGCATCAGGGGAATGAACACTGAAGCTTTCTTT. Its protein product is CASSIRGMNTEAFF. The chain carries TRBV7-2 and TRBJ1-1, with a possible D match to TRBD1 (6 bases). V was cut by 5 bases and J by 0 bases, with 10 bases left in between. The CDR3 has 14 residues. CDR1 is SGHTA and CDR2 is FQGNSA in the germline V gene.